The 16 T cell receptor beta chains given below trace back to one sample, sequenced in a study of T-cell reconstitution after alpha-beta-depleted transplantation in children. Unique molecular identifiers were built into the TCRbeta library. MiXCR, run by TCRdb on the PCR reads, gives a single entry per CDR3 protein. Among approximately 490,000 distinct CDR3 sequences listed, about 10% were seen once. Sequenced here: PBMCs, sampled before TCRalphabeta/CD19-depleted stem cell transplant. The receptors derive from a child aged 2-15 years with inherited bone marrow failure, due to receive a stem cell transplant.

This clonotype was seen repeatedly, ten times or more. The rearrangement joins TRBV20-1 to TRBJ2-2, with D unclear. The V gene lost 0 bases and the J gene lost 7 bases, with 15 bases spanning the gap. This CDR3 spans 15 amino acids. Germline-derived CDR1 and CDR2 are DFQATT and SNEGSKA (reference sequence). The chain's CDR3 is CSARDFDLNGGELFF. The CDR3 DNA is TGCAGTGCTAGAGACTTCGACCTCAACGGCGGGGAGCTGTTTTTT.

The rearrangement uses TRBV7-2 and TRBJ2-7, with 10 nucleotides matching TRBD1. J was trimmed by 7 bases and V by 3 bases; bases with no gene match: 6. The germline V gene has CDR1 SGHTA and CDR2 FQGNSA. The CDR3 totals 14 residues. CDR3 sequence reads: CASSFGTGVLEQYF. The CDR3 coding sequence is TGTGCCAGCAGCTTCGGGACAGGGGTTTTAGAGCAGTACTTC.

This clonotype was counted at least ten times. V usage is TRBV10-3 and J usage is TRBJ1-5; possible D gene TRBD1, 6 bases. CDR1 and CDR2 (germline): ENHRY, SYGVKD. Trimming took off 0 bases at V and 4 bases at J, with 10 bases between the two ends. This CDR3 comprises 15 residues. CDR3 loop: CAISESLRGNQPQHF. CDR3 DNA: TGTGCCATCAGTGAGTCTCTCAGGGGTAATCAGCCCCAGCATTTT.

A few counts support this clonotype. V usage is TRBV12-3 or TRBV12-4 and J usage is TRBJ1-1; D possibly corresponds to TRBD1 (6 bases). The CDR3 has 13 residues. Trimming took off 5 bases at V and 5 bases at J, with 12 bases between the two ends. CDR3 bases: TGTGCCAGCAGTGACACAGGGTCTACTGAAGCTTTCTTT. Its translation: CASSDTGSTEAFF.

Notes on this clonotype: A much bigger clone sits one base away, suggesting this may be a read error. The V and J genes are TRBV15 and TRBJ1-5; the D is unclear. V lost 0 bases and J 5 bases, leaving 8 bases between the germline ends. The germline CDR1 and CDR2 sequences are LNHNV and YYDKDF (reference sequence). The CDR3 runs to 14 residues. CDR3 protein: CATSREAADQPQHF. CDR3 DNA sequence: TGTGCCACCAGCAGAGAAGCAGCAGATCAGCCCCAGCATTTT.

This clonotype was detected only a few times. V and J are TRBV6-1 and TRBJ2-4; D not resolved. Per germline, CDR1 MNHNS and CDR2 SASEGT. Deletions cut 2 bases from V and 5 bases from J, with 13 bases between. The CDR3 loop spans 15 amino acids. This CDR3 reads CASSEIQPDQNIQYF. CDR3 coding DNA: TGTGCCAGCAGTGAAATACAGCCTGATCAAAACATTCAGTACTTC.

The table lists this clonotype with many counts. The chain carries TRBV7-8 and TRBJ1-2; D may be TRBD1 (6 bases). V gave up 1 base and J gave up 5 bases, with 14 bases separating them. The CDR3 is 15 residues long. Germline V lookup: CDR1 SGHVS, CDR2 FQNEAQ. This CDR3 is CASSLDQGIVYGYTF. The CDR3 DNA reads as TGTGCCAGCAGCTTAGACCAGGGGATCGTGTATGGCTACACCTTC. Full variable domain (missing parts from reference TRBV7-8 and TRBJ1-2): GAGVSQSPRYKVAKRGQDVALRCDPISGHVSLFWYQQALGQGPEFLTYFQNEAQLDKSGLPSDRFFAERPEGSVSTLKIQRTQQEDSAVYLCASSLDQGIVYGYTFGSGTRLTVV.

This clonotype has ten or more counts. This rearrangement joins TRBV15 to TRBJ2-7; TRBD1 matches 8 bases. The CDR3 covers 14 residues. CDR1 and CDR2 from the germline V gene are LNHNV and YYDKDF (reference sequence). Trimming removed 3 bases from V and 6 bases from J; junction bases left unmatched: 7. The CDR3 coding sequence is TGTGCCACCAGCAGGCCGGGACAGGCCCGCGAGCAGTACTTC. Amino acid sequence: CATSRPGQAREQYF.

Many counts were recorded for this clonotype. The gene calls are TRBV19 and TRBJ1-4, with no clear D. The V and J ends lost 2 bases and 4 bases respectively, with 11 bases between them. CDR1 and CDR2 from the germline V gene are LNHDA and SQIVND (reference sequence). The CDR3 covers 15 residues. The CDR3 DNA reads as TGTGCCAGTAGTATATGGGAGAACCTTAATGAAAAACTGTTTTTT. Translation gives CASSIWENLNEKLFF.

Many counts were recorded for this clonotype. The rearrangement uses TRBV11-2 and TRBJ1-2, with unresolved D. The CDR3 has 13 amino acids. V lost 1 base to trimming and J lost 4 bases, with 7 bases between them. Germline CDR1 SGHAT, CDR2 FQNNGV. This chain's CDR3 is CASSLGPAYGYTF. For the CDR3, the DNA is TGTGCCAGCAGCTTAGGTCCAGCCTATGGCTACACCTTC.

This clonotype showed up many times. The chain carries TRBV19 and TRBJ2-7, with 9 bases fitting TRBD2. Germline trimming cut 1 base from V and 5 bases from J; bases unmatched to any gene: 6. Germline lookup yields CDR1 LNHDA and CDR2 SQIVND (reference sequence). CDR3 length equals 15 residues. The DNA for the CDR3 is TGTGCCAGTAGTATAGTCGCTAGCGGGATCGACGAGCAGTACTTC. Translating it yields CASSIVASGIDEQYF. Combining the CDR3 with reference TRBV19 and TRBJ2-7 gives the whole variable domain DGGITQSPKYLFRKEGQNVTLSCEQNLNHDAMYWYRQDPGQGLRLIYYSQIVNDFQKGDIAEGYSVSREKKESFPLTVTSAQKNPTAFYLCASSIVASGIDEQYFGPGTRLTVT.

This clonotype was counted many times. In nucleotides, the CDR3 is TGCGCCAGCAGCCCCCACAGGGGGCTTTCGGCCAAAAACATTCAGTACTTC. Translated: CASSPHRGLSAKNIQYF. J is TRBJ2-4 and V is TRBV4-3; 9 nucleotides agree with TRBD1. In germline, CDR1 is LGHNA, CDR2 YSLEER. V was pared by 4 bases and J by 1 base, with 8 bases of the junction left unmatched. This CDR3 spans 17 amino acids.

The table lists this clonotype with many counts. The chain joins TRBV11-2 to TRBJ2-1; 8 nucleotides align to TRBD2. Losses at the gene ends were 7 bases for V and 4 bases for J; bases not matched to a gene: 12. The length of the CDR3 is 16 residues. Germline assignment: CDR1 SGHAT and CDR2 FQNNGV. The CDR3 coding sequence is TGTGCCAGCACCTCGACCAGCGGGAGAAGTTACAATGAGCAGTTCTTC. Its protein is CASTSTSGRSYNEQFF.

This clonotype was observed at least ten times. CDR3 DNA: TGTGCCAGCAGCTCCACCCGTTGGGGGGGGCTTGATGAAGCTTTCTTT. Translated, it gives CASSSTRWGGLDEAFF. The rearrangement joins TRBV5-6 to TRBJ1-1, with D perhaps TRBD1 (6 bases). Trimming took off 3 bases at V and 7 bases at J, with 22 bases between the two ends. The CDR3 totals 16 residues. Germline loops: CDR1 SGHDT, CDR2 YYEEEE.

This clonotype was counted at least ten times. The V and J genes are TRBV24-1 and TRBJ2-1; 12 bases match TRBD2. CDR3 length: 16 amino acids. J was trimmed by 2 bases and V by 4 bases; bases with no gene match: 2. Germline CDR1 reads KGHDR; CDR2 reads SFDVKD. The CDR3 loop is CATSDPSGRAYNEQFF. The CDR3 DNA is TGTGCCACCAGTGACCCTAGCGGGAGGGCCTACAATGAGCAGTTCTTC.

The V call is TRBV20-1, the J call TRBJ2-7, with D perhaps matching TRBD1 or TRBD2 (5 bases each). Trimming took 2 bases from V and 1 from J, leaving 9 bases between them. CDR3 length: 13 amino acids. CDR1 DFQATT and CDR2 SNEGSKA come from the germline V gene (reference sequence). CDR3 bases: TGCAGTGCTAGACGGGACGCGTCCTACGAGCAGTACTTC. It is translated as CSARRDASYEQYF.